The sequence of this T cell receptor beta chain was determined in a study of OX40 agonist ivuxolimab in advanced cancers. Turning to the study itself: Patients were dosed intravenously with ivuxolimab at 0.01 to 10 mg/kg every 2 weeks. General study results and limits: The 0.1-3.0 mg/kg partial responders had among the lowest clonal expansion. What antigens the expanded peripheral T cells recognized was never established.

TCRdb keeps only in-frame clones here, not all; method: immunoSEQ multiplex PCR. In the table there are just over 70,000 clones, roughly 84% of which are singletons. Collection of blood occurred at baseline, at cycle 4 day 1, and at cycle 7 day 1. Comments on this clone: Its antigen is still unknown.

Deletions cut 4 bases from V and 9 bases from J, with 19 bases between. The length of the CDR3 is 15 residues. Germline-derived CDR1 and CDR2 are LGHNA and YNFKEQ. The sequence came from an adult with an advanced solid tumor such as melanoma, head and neck, liver or kidney cancer. The starting material was CD4+ or CD8+ T cells sorted from blood, obtained in a trial of the OX40 agonist ivuxolimab. This chain joins TRBV4-2 and TRBJ2-1; D is ambiguous. This CDR3 is CASSPRWGSSSEQFF. The CDR3 DNA follows: TGTGCCAGCAGCCCAAGATGGGGTAGCTCCAGTGAGCAGTTCTTC.